This T cell receptor (beta chain) was documented in a study of radiation and T cells in renal cell carcinoma. Germline CDR1 reads LGHNA; CDR2 reads YSLEER. This CDR3 has 15 residues. The V and J ends lost 3 bases and 6 bases respectively, with 18 bases between them. Specified treatment: treatment-naive control, cytoreductive nephrectomy. Here immunoSEQ multiplex PCR was the method, and the copy in TCRdb shows in-frame clones only, minus some. The top ten hold approximately 33% of the sample, which has 15,000 to 20,000 clones, 59% seen once. This sequence joins TRBV4-3 and TRBJ2-7; a possible D gene is TRBD2 (6 bases). This specimen was tumor tissue, taken from a patient whose treatment was nephrectomy without radiotherapy. The receptor comes from a man in his forties or fifties with renal cell carcinoma. Here the CDR3 DNA reads TGCGCCAGCAGCCAGGTTTCTAGCGTGGTAGGCGAGCAGTACTTC. This gives the protein CASSQVSSVVGEQYF.